The sequence of this TCR beta chain was determined in a study of monozygotic twins with inflammatory bowel disease. This CDR3 has 14 amino acids. Germline V gives CDR1 SGHRS, CDR2 YFSETQ. One entry per CDR3 protein, without DNA, is what TCRdb gives after re-calling the 5' RACE reads. This table holds about 380,000 distinct CDR3 sequences. The origin of this receptor is a human donor with ulcerative colitis or Crohn's disease, or a healthy co-twin of an affected twin (not recorded which). The genes are TRBV5-1 and TRBJ2-5; TCRdb indicates TRBD1, and absent DNA this call remains unverified. Sequencing input: blood. The CDR3 is CASSLRRDRETQYF.